Listed here are 5 T cell receptor beta chains from one sample, sequenced in a study of post-analysis software for immune sequencing data. Their target antigens are unknown. Study outcomes and limitations: TRBV5-6, TRBV5-1 and TRBV20-1 belonged to a set of roughly five TRBV segments that were more frequent in patients than controls.

cDNA libraries for TCR beta contained unique molecular identifiers. One entry per CDR3 protein, called by TCRdb with MiXCR from the PCR reads. The sample lists fewer than 700,000 distinct CDR3 sequences; 40% to 50% were seen once. Specimen: blood. Source of these receptors: a girl aged 5 to 17 with multiple sclerosis.

The genes are TRBV14 and TRBJ2-4, with D tentatively TRBD2 (6 bases). The CDR3 sequence is 11 residues long. V shed 4 bases and J shed 13 bases, with 11 bases lying between them. Germline V gene sequence: CDR1 SGHDN, CDR2 FVKESK. The CDR3, as DNA: TGTGCCAGCAGCCCGACTAGAGAGCAGTACTTC. Amino acid sequence: CASSPTREQYF.

As concerns this clonotype: The junction and the germline gene differ at one end; a read error may be behind it. CDR3 nucleotide sequence: TGTGCCATCAGTGAGTCTTCTATCCCGGCAGGAGATCTCCAAGAGACCCGGTACTTC. Residues: CAISESSIPAGDLQETRYF. The chain employs TRBV10-3 and TRBJ2-5; D gene uncertain. CDR1 and CDR2 (germline): ENHRY, SYGVKD. The CDR3 runs 19 residues.

The chain employs TRBV29-1 and TRBJ2-1, with TRBD2 matching 10 bases. The germline V gene encodes CDR1 SQVTM and CDR2 ANQGSEA. V dropped 3 bases and J dropped 3; count of bases not matched to a gene: 11. This CDR3 is 17 amino acids long. CDR3 nucleotide sequence: TGCAGCGTTGAGGTGAGGCAGCGGGGGGGCGTCTACAATGAGCAGTTCTTC. Its translation: CSVEVRQRGGVYNEQFF.

Points on this clonotype: A read error may produce the germline difference seen at one junction end. The rearrangement uses TRBV10-3 and TRBJ2-5; 10 positions match TRBD1. CDR3 length equals 12 residues. Germline values: CDR1 ENHRY, CDR2 SYGVKD. The CDR3, as DNA: TGTGCCGCGACAGGGGGCAGTGAGACTCAGTACTTC. Translating gives CAATGGSETQYF.

This sequence joins TRBV29-1 and TRBJ2-1, with D perhaps matching TRBD2 (7 bases). Germline CDR1 is SQVTM and CDR2 is ANQGSEA. The CDR3 length is 14 residues. Trimming left V 7 bases short and J 0 bases short, with 13 bases between. CDR3 region: CSGKGGSSYNEQFF. CDR3 sequence (DNA): TGCAGCGGTAAGGGGGGGAGCTCCTACAATGAGCAGTTCTTC.